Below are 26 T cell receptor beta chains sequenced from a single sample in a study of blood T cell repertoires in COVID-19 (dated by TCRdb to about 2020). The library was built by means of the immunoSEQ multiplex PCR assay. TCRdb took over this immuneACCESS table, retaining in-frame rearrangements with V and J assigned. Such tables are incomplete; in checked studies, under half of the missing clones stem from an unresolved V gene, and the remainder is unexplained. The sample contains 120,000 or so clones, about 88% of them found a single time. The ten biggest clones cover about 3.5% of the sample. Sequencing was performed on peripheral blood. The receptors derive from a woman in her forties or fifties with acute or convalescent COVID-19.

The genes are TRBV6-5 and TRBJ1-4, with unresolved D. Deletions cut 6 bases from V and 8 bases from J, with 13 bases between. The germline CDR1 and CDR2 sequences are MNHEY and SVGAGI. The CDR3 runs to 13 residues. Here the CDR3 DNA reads TGTGCCAGCAGGGAGGGTGTAGGGGAAAAACTGTTTTTT. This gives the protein CASREGVGEKLFF.

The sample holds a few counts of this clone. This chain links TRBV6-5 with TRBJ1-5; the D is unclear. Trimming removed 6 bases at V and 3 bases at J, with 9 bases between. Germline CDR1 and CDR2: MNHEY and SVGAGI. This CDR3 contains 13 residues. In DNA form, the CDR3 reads TGTGCCAGCAGAATCACAGCCAATCAGCCCCAGCATTTT. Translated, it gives CASRITANQPQHF.

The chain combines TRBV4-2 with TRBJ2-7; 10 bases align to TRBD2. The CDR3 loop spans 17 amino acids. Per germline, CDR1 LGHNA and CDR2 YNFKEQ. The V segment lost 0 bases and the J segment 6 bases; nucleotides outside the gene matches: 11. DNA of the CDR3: TGTGCCAGCAGCCAAGACGGACTAGCGGCAAAATGGGGCGAGCAGTACTTC. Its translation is CASSQDGLAAKWGEQYF.

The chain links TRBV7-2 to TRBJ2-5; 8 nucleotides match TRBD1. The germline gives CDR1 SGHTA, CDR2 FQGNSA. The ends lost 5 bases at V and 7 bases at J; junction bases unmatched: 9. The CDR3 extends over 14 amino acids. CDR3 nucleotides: TGTGCCAGCAGCACGGGACAGGCCCCGGGGACCCAGTACTTC. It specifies CASSTGQAPGTQYF.

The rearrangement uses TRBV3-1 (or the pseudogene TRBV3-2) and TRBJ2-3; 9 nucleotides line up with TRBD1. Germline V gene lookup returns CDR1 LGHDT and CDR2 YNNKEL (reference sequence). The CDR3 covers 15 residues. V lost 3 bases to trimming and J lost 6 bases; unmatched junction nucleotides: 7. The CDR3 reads CASSQRRTGADTQYF. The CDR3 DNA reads TGTGCCAGCAGCCAGCGCCGGACAGGGGCCGATACGCAGTATTTT.

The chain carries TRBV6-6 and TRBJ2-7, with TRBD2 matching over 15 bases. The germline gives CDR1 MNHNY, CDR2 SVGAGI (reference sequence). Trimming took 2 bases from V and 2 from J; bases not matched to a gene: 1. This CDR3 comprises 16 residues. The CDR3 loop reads CASSYGLAGGPYEQYF. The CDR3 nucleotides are TGTGCCAGCAGTTACGGACTAGCGGGAGGGCCCTACGAGCAGTACTTC.

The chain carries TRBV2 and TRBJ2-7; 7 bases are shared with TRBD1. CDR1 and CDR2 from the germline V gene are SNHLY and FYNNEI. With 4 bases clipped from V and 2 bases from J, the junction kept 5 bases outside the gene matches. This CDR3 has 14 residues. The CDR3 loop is CASSGSGGTYEQYF. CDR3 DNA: TGTGCCAGCAGTGGATCAGGGGGTACCTACGAGCAGTACTTC. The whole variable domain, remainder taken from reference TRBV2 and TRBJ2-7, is EPEVTQTPSHQVTQMGQEVILRCVPISNHLYFYWYRQILGQKVEFLVSFYNNEISEKSEIFDDQFSVERPDGSNFTLKIRSTKLEDSAMYFCASSGSGGTYEQYFGPGTRLTVT.

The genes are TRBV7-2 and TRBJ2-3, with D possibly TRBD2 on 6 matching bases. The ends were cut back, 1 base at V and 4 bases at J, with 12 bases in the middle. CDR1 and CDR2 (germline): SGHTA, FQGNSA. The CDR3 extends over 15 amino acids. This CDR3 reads CASSLDTGGADTQYF. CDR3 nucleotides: TGTGCCAGCAGCTTAGACACCGGGGGTGCAGATACGCAGTATTTT.

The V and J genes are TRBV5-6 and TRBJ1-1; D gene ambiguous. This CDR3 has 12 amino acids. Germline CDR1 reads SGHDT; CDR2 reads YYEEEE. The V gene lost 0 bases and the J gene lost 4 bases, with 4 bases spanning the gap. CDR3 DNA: TGTGCCAGCAGCTTGGGGAGCACTGAAGCTTTCTTT. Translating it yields CASSLGSTEAFF. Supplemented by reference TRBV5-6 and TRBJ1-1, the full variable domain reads DAGVTQSPTHLIKTRGQQVTLRCSPKSGHDTVSWYQQALGQGPQFIFQYYEEEERQRGNFPDRFSGHQFPNYSSELNVNALLLGDSALYLCASSLGSTEAFFGQGTRLTVV.

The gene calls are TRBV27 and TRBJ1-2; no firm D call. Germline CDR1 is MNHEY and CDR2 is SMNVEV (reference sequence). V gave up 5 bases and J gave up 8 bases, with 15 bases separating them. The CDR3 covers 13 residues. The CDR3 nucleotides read TGTGCCAGCAGTCCCGTAGCTCCTGGGGGCTACACCTTC. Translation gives CASSPVAPGGYTF.

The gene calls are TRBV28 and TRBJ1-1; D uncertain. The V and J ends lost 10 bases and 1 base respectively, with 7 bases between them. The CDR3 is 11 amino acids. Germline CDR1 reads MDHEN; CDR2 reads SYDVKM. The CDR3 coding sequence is TGTGCCACTCACACGAACACTGAAGCTTTCTTT. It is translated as CATHTNTEAFF.

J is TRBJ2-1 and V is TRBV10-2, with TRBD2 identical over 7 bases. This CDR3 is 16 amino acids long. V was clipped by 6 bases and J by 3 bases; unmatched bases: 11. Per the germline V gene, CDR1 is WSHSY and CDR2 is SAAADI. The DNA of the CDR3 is TGCGCCAGCAGGAGGATGCGGGAGTCGCACTACAATGAGCAGTTCTTC. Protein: CASRRMRESHYNEQFF.

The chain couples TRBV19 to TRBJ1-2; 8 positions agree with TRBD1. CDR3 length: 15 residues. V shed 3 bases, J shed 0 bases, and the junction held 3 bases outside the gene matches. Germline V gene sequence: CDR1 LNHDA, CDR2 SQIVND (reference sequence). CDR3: CASSMGTGANYGYTF. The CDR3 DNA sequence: TGTGCCAGTAGTATGGGGACAGGTGCTAACTATGGCTACACCTTC.

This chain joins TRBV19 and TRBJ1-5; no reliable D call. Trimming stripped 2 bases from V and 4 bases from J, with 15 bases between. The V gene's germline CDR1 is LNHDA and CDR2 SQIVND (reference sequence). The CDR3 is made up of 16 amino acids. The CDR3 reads CASSIPGNRPNQPQHF. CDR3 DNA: TGTGCCAGTAGTATACCCGGGAACCGACCAAATCAGCCCCAGCATTTT.

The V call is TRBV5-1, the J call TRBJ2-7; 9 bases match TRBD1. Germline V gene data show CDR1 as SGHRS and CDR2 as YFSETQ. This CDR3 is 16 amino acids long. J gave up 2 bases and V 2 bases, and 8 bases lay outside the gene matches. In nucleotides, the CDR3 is TGCGCCAGCAGCTTAAAGGGACAGGGTGACCCCTACGAGCAGTACTTC. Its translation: CASSLKGQGDPYEQYF. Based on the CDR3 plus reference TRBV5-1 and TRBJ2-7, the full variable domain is KAGVTQTPRYLIKTRGQQVTLSCSPISGHRSVSWYQQTPGQGLQFLFEYFSETQRNKGNFPGRFSGRQFSNSRSEMNVSTLELGDSALYLCASSLKGQGDPYEQYFGPGTRLTVT.

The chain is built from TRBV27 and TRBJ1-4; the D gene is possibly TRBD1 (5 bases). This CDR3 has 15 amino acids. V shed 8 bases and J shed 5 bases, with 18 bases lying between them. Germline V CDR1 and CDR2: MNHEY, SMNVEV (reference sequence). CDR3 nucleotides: TGTGCCAGCCGCCCCACCCCAGGGCTCAATGAAAAACTGTTTTTT. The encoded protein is CASRPTPGLNEKLFF.

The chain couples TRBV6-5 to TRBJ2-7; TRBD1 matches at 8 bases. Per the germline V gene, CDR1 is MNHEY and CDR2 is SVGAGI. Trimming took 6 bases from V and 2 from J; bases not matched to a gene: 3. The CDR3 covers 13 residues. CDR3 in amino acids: CASRTDRAYEQYF. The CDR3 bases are TGTGCCAGCAGAACGGACAGGGCCTACGAGCAGTACTTC.

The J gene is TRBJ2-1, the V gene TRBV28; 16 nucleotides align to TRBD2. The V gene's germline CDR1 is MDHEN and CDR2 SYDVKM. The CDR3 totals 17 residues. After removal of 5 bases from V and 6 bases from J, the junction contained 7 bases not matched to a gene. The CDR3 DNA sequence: TGTGCCAGCAGTCCCCTCGGGACTAGCGGGAGGGTCAATGAGCAGTTCTTC. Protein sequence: CASSPLGTSGRVNEQFF.

CDR3 protein: CAGSGVMNTEAFF. The CDR3 DNA reads as TGTGCAGGAAGCGGCGTTATGAACACTGAAGCTTTCTTT. This rearrangement joins TRBV10-3 to TRBJ1-1; D unclear. This CDR3 spans 13 amino acids. Germline CDR1 is ENHRY and CDR2 is SYGVKD.

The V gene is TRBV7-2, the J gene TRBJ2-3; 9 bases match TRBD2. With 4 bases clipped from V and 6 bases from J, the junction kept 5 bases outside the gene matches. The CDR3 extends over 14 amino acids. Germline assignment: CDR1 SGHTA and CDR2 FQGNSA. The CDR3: CASSSLGLADTQYF. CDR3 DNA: TGTGCCAGCAGCTCCCTGGGACTAGCCGATACGCAGTATTTT.

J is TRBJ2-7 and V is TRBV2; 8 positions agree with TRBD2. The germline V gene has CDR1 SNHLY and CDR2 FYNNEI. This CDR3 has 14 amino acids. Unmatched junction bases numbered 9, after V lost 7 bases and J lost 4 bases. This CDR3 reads CASTLEAGDYEQYF. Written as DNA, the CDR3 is TGTGCCAGCACCCTAGAAGCGGGGGATTACGAGCAGTACTTC.

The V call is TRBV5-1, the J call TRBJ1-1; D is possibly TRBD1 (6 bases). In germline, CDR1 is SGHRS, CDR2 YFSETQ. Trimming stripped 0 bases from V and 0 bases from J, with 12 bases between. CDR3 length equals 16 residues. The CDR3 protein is CASSLVGSGVNTEAFF. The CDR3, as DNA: TGCGCCAGCAGCTTGGTAGGGTCAGGGGTGAACACTGAAGCTTTCTTT. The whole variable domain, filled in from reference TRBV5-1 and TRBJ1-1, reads KAGVTQTPRYLIKTRGQQVTLSCSPISGHRSVSWYQQTPGQGLQFLFEYFSETQRNKGNFPGRFSGRQFSNSRSEMNVSTLELGDSALYLCASSLVGSGVNTEAFFGQGTRLTVV.

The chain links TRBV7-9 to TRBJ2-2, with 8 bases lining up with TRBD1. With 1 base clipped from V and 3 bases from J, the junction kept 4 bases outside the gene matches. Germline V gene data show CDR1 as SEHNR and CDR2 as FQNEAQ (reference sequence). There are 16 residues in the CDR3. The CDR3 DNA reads TGTGCCAGCAGCTTAGGGCAGGGGGCGGACACCGGGGAGCTGTTTTTT. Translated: CASSLGQGADTGELFF.

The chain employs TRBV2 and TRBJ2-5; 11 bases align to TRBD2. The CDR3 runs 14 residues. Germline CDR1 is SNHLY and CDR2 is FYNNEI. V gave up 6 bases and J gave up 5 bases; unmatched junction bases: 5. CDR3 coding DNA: TGTGCCAGCAGCCCTACTAGCGGGAGTGAGACCCAGTACTTC. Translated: CASSPTSGSETQYF.

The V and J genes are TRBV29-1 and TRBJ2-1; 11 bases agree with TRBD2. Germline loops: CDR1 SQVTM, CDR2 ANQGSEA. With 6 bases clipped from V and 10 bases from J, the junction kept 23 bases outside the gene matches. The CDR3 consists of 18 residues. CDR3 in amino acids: CSVRLTSGDGRDQREQFF. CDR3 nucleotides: TGCAGCGTAAGATTGACTAGCGGGGATGGAAGGGACCAACGGGAGCAGTTCTTC.

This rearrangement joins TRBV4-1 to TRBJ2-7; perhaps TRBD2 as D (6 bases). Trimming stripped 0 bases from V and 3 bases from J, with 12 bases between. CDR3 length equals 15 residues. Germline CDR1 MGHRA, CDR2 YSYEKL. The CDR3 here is CASSQETGSGYEQYF. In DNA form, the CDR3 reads TGCGCCAGCAGCCAAGAAACCGGGAGCGGCTACGAGCAGTACTTC.